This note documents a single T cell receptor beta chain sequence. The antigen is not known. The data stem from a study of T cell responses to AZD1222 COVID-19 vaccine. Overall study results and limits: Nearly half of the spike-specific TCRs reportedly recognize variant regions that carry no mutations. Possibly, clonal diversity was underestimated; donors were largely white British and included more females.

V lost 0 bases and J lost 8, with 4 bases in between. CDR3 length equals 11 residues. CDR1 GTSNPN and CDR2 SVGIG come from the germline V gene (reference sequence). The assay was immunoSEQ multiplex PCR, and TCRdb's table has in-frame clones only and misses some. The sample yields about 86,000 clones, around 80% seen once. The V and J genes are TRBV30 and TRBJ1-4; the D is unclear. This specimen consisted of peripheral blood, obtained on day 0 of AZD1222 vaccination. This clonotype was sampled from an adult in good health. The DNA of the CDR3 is TGTGCCTGGAGTGTGGGCGAAAAACTGTTTTTT. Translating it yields CAWSVGEKLFF.